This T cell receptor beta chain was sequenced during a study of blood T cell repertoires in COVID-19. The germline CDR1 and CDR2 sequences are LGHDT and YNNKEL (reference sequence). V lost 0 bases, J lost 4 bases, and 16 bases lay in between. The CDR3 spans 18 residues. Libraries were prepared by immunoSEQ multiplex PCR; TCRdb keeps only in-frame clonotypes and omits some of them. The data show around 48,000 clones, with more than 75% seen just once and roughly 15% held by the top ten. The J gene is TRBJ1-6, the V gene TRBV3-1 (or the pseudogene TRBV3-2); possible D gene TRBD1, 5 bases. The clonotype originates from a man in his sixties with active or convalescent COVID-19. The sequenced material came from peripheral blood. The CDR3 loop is CASSQESRGAGYNSPLHF. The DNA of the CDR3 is TGTGCCAGCAGCCAAGAGAGTCGTGGGGCTGGTTATAATTCACCCCTCCACTTT.